The subject of this entry is one T cell receptor (beta chain). As yet, its antigen is unknown. The sample originates from a study of shared clonotypes between healthy human individuals. Study-wide findings and caveats: It was the non-shared clonotypes that had lower generation probabilities than clonotypes shared by all four donors.

Deep-level running was used for the assay. Roughly 200 ng DNA, 30,000 or so T cell genomes, went into each sorted-subset replicate PCR. Sequencing used immunoSEQ multiplex PCR; TCRdb keeps in-frame clones, though not all of them. The table includes around 1,900,000 clones, just over 90% detected once. Naive CD8 cells lacked CD45RO and underwent positive selection for CCR7, leaving out terminally differentiated effector memory CD45RA+ cells. The sample consisted of naive CD8+ T cells from PBMCs. The TCR originated in a man between 18 and 29 years old in good health. Some clones in this sample may be carry-over from other donors' samples.

In DNA, the CDR3 is TGTGCCAGCAGTTACTCAAGTCTAGAAGCCTACGAGCAGTACTTC. As protein: CASSYSSLEAYEQYF. The chain employs TRBV6-6 and TRBJ2-7; D not resolved. In germline, CDR1 is MNHNY, CDR2 SVGAGI (reference sequence). The length of the CDR3 is 15 residues. V lost 0 bases to trimming and J lost 2 bases, with 11 bases between them.